Listed here are 22 T cell receptor beta chains from one sample, sequenced in a study of T-cell memory formation after mild COVID-19. TCRdb passed the 5' RACE reads through MiXCR, listing each CDR3 protein once. The sample shows roughly 410,000 distinct CDR3 sequences, roughly 26% of them seen only once. Material for sequencing was PBMCs or a T cell subset sorted from them (not recorded which). These TCRs come from an adult woman who had mild COVID-19 (a few samples of this study predate the infection). Cell type and time point are not known.

CDR3 region: CAISASGTSGGPSIYEQYF. The CDR3 DNA sequence: TGTGCCATCAGCGCGTCAGGGACTAGCGGGGGGCCCTCGATTTACGAGCAGTACTTC. The chain carries TRBV10-3 and TRBJ2-7; 15 bases are a match to TRBD2. The CDR3 has 19 amino acids. The ends lost 6 bases at V and 4 bases at J; junction bases unmatched: 16. Germline V CDR1 and CDR2: ENHRY, SYGVKD.

The chain links TRBV12-3 or TRBV12-4 to TRBJ2-5; maybe TRBD2 (6 bases). This CDR3 has 13 amino acids. V was clipped by 7 bases and J by 1 base, with 10 bases between them. The CDR3 DNA reads as TGTGCCAGCACCCGGGGGTCCCAAGAGACCCAGTACTTC. It specifies CASTRGSQETQYF.

The genes are TRBV4-1 and TRBJ2-1, with TRBD2 identical over 11 bases. V lost 4 bases and J lost 2; bases outside the gene matches: 4. Germline values: CDR1 MGHRA, CDR2 YSYEKL. This CDR3 is 16 amino acids long. The DNA for the CDR3 is TGCGCCAGCAGCCCGGGACTAGCGGTGACCTACAATGAGCAGTTCTTC. It yields the protein CASSPGLAVTYNEQFF.

This clonotype has more than one count but fewer than ten. The chain is built from TRBV10-3 and TRBJ1-2, with 10 bases aligning to TRBD1. The V and J ends lost 9 bases and 3 bases, in that order; junction bases with no gene match: 7. The CDR3 covers 14 residues. CDR1 is ENHRY and CDR2 is SYGVKD in the germline V gene. The CDR3 protein is CAITGTGADYGYTF. In DNA form, the CDR3 reads TGTGCCATAACCGGGACAGGGGCGGACTATGGCTACACCTTC.

This clonotype was recorded many times. The chain combines TRBV3-1 with TRBJ1-5; D might be TRBD1 (6 bases). The V gene's germline CDR1 is LGHDT and CDR2 YNNKEL (reference sequence). CDR3 length: 14 residues. Trimming left V 4 bases short and J 4 bases short, with 11 bases between. CDR3 sequence: CASSPWTDNQPQHF. CDR3 nucleotide sequence: TGTGCCAGCAGCCCATGGACAGATAATCAGCCCCAGCATTTT.

The rearrangement joins TRBV9 to TRBJ1-2; weak D call: TRBD1 (5 bases). V dropped 0 bases and J dropped 7 bases, with 13 bases sitting between them. The CDR3 totals 14 residues. Germline V gene sequence: CDR1 SGDLS, CDR2 YYNGEE. CDR3 sequence reads: CASSVDGHPSGYTF. The CDR3 nucleotides read TGTGCCAGCAGCGTAGACGGACACCCTTCTGGCTACACCTTC.

There are a few counts of this clonotype. The chain has TRBV4-3 and TRBJ1-2; unclear D gene. Germline V gives CDR1 LGHNA, CDR2 YSLEER. Trimming left V 1 base short and J 5 bases short, with 14 bases between. The CDR3 is made up of 15 amino acids. CDR3 sequence (DNA): TGCGCCAGCAGCCAAGCGTGGTCGGACCAGTATGGCTACACCTTC. As protein: CASSQAWSDQYGYTF.

The chain links TRBV7-9 to TRBJ2-3; 8 positions match TRBD2. Trimming cost V 2 bases and J 5 bases; bases outside gene matches: 6. The CDR3 spans 15 residues. Germline values: CDR1 SEHNR, CDR2 FQNEAQ (reference sequence). CDR3 residues: CASSLIGTRRDTQYF. The CDR3 DNA reads TGTGCCAGCAGCTTAATTGGGACTAGAAGAGATACGCAGTATTTT.

In DNA form, the CDR3 reads TGCAGCGTCGGACAGGGGATCTACAATGAGCAGTTCTTC. Protein product: CSVGQGIYNEQFF. The rearrangement uses TRBV29-1 and TRBJ2-1; 9 bases match TRBD1. With V trimmed by 6 bases and J by 3 bases, 3 bases remained unmatched. The V gene's germline CDR1 is SQVTM and CDR2 ANQGSEA. The CDR3 has 13 amino acids.

This clonotype was counted many times. The CDR3 region has the DNA TGTGCCAGCAGCTTAAGGGCTAGCGGTGCCTACGAGCAGTACTTC. Translated, it gives CASSLRASGAYEQYF. This chain uses TRBV7-3 with TRBJ2-7; 7 nucleotides align to TRBD2. Germline V gene sequence: CDR1 SGHTA, CDR2 FQGTGA. This CDR3 has 15 amino acids. The trim removed 1 base at V and 2 bases at J, leaving 5 bases unmatched.

The chain combines TRBV7-9 with TRBJ1-5, with 10 bases identical to TRBD1. The CDR3 is 15 residues long. Looked up from germline, CDR1 is SEHNR and CDR2 is FQNEAQ (reference sequence). V was pared by 1 base and J by 7 bases, with 4 bases of the junction left unmatched. The CDR3 DNA is TGTGCCAGCAGCTTAGGGGGGGGACAGGGGCAGCCCCAGCATTTT. Translated: CASSLGGGQGQPQHF.

The rearrangement links TRBV6-1 to TRBJ1-1; D ambiguous. From germline, CDR1 is MNHNS and CDR2 SASEGT. Trimming shortened V by 6 bases and J by 3 bases, and 5 bases separated the two germline ends. This CDR3 is 11 amino acids long. Here the CDR3 reads CASRSHTEAFF. The CDR3 bases are TGTGCCAGCAGAAGCCACACTGAAGCTTTCTTT.

This clonotype was detected only a few times. The chain carries TRBV29-1 and TRBJ2-1; 7 bases fit TRBD1. The CDR3 runs 15 residues. V gave up 4 bases and J gave up 9 bases; unmatched junction bases: 15. Germline V gene lookup returns CDR1 SQVTM and CDR2 ANQGSEA. CDR3 nucleotide sequence: TGCAGCGTTGCTGGGACAGACACGCTTCAGGGTGAGCAGTTCTTC. It codes for CSVAGTDTLQGEQFF.

The chain links TRBV4-2 to TRBJ2-1, with D uncertain. The CDR3 totals 11 residues. Trimming removed 4 bases from V and 10 bases from J, with 8 bases in between. From germline, CDR1 is LGHNA and CDR2 YNFKEQ. Written as DNA, the CDR3 is TGTGCCAGCAGCCGCTTTAAGGAGCAGTTCTTC. This gives the protein CASSRFKEQFF.

The V and J genes are TRBV19 and TRBJ2-7; no clear D gene. Germline V gene sequence: CDR1 LNHDA, CDR2 SQIVND (reference sequence). The CDR3 is made up of 13 amino acids. Trimming cost V 6 bases and J 9 bases, with 18 bases left between them. CDR3 sequence: CASRETHSVRQYF. In nucleotides, the CDR3 is TGTGCCAGTAGGGAGACTCACAGCGTTCGGCAGTACTTC. Using reference TRBV19 and TRBJ2-7 for the parts outside the CDR3, the full variable domain is DGGITQSPKYLFRKEGQNVTLSCEQNLNHDAMYWYRQDPGQGLRLIYYSQIVNDFQKGDIAEGYSVSREKKESFPLTVTSAQKNPTAFYLCASRETHSVRQYFGPGTRLTVT.

The V and J genes are TRBV27 and TRBJ2-1; TRBD2 might be the D (5 bases). In germline, CDR1 is MNHEY, CDR2 SMNVEV (reference sequence). The CDR3 covers 13 residues. V was pared by 6 bases and J by 3 bases, with 9 bases between. The CDR3 loop reads CASRQLGYNEQFF. The CDR3 DNA reads as TGTGCCAGCAGGCAACTAGGCTACAATGAGCAGTTCTTC.

The rearrangement links TRBV27 to TRBJ1-1; D uncertain. From germline, CDR1 is MNHEY and CDR2 SMNVEV (reference sequence). V shed 5 bases and J shed 4 bases, with 14 bases lying between them. This CDR3 is 14 amino acids long. CDR3 nucleotides: TGTGCCAGCAGTCCTACAAGGTTAGGCACTGAAGCTTTCTTT. Its protein is CASSPTRLGTEAFF.

The chain links TRBV7-2 to TRBJ2-1, with TRBD2 identical over 12 bases. Unmatched junction bases numbered 8, after V lost 5 bases and J lost 6 bases. Per the germline V gene, CDR1 is SGHTA and CDR2 is FQGNSA. There are 16 residues in the CDR3. CDR3 coding DNA: TGTGCCAGCAGCCCACTTCGACTAGCGGGAGTCAATGAGCAGTTCTTC. Its translation: CASSPLRLAGVNEQFF.

This clonotype appeared once. CDR3 residues: CSVNRGLWNGYTF. The CDR3 DNA reads as TGCAGCGTCAACAGGGGGCTTTGGAATGGCTACACCTTC. The chain uses TRBV29-1 and TRBJ1-2, with 9 bases lining up with TRBD1. V shed 6 bases and J 6 bases; nucleotides not matched to a gene: 8. The V gene's germline CDR1 is SQVTM and CDR2 ANQGSEA. The length of the CDR3 is 13 residues.

The chain employs TRBV4-1 and TRBJ2-7; 11 nucleotides align to TRBD2. There are 15 residues in the CDR3. Unmatched junction bases numbered 3, after V lost 4 bases and J lost 1 base. Looked up from germline, CDR1 is MGHRA and CDR2 is YSYEKL. CDR3 region: CASSRTSGLSYEQYF. CDR3 DNA sequence: TGCGCCAGCAGCCGGACTAGCGGGCTATCCTACGAGCAGTACTTC.

J is TRBJ2-4 and V is TRBV5-1; TRBD2 matches at 7 bases. This CDR3 has 15 amino acids. Trimming took 1 base from V and 8 from J; bases not matched to a gene: 9. Germline CDR1 reads SGHRS; CDR2 reads YFSETQ. CDR3 region: CASSLRGRVTDIQYF. The CDR3 DNA follows: TGCGCCAGCAGCTTGCGGGGGAGGGTGACGGACATTCAGTACTTC.

The rearrangement uses TRBV12-3 or TRBV12-4 and TRBJ2-1, with 9 bases matching TRBD2. The CDR3 loop spans 14 amino acids. V trimming: 3 bases; J trimming: 7 bases; junction bases outside the gene matches: 4. The CDR3 sequence: CASSLWREGNEQFF. The CDR3 coding sequence is TGTGCCAGCAGTTTGTGGCGGGAGGGGAATGAGCAGTTCTTC.